This entry lists 32 T cell receptor beta chains sequenced from one sample in a study of blood T cell repertoires in COVID-19. Only in-frame clones appear in the TCRdb table, and some are missing; sequencing was by immunoSEQ multiplex PCR. Here the sample spans some 90,000 clones, roughly 82% being singletons. Sequenced input: peripheral blood. The receptors originated from a human donor in a cohort sampled during active COVID-19.

This clone was detected only once. The J gene is TRBJ2-1, the V gene TRBV24-1, with 8 bases that match TRBD2. Germline values: CDR1 KGHDR, CDR2 SFDVKD. Losses at the gene ends were 5 bases for V and 10 bases for J; bases not matched to a gene: 6. This CDR3 has 13 residues. The CDR3 reads CATSASGGREQFF. CDR3 DNA sequence: TGTGCCACCAGTGCCAGCGGGGGCAGGGAGCAGTTCTTC.

This clone has only a few counts. The chain joins TRBV4-3 to TRBJ2-1; 13 positions match TRBD2. V lost 1 base and J lost 7; bases outside the gene matches: 10. The CDR3 contains 18 residues. From germline, CDR1 is LGHNA and CDR2 YSLEER. The CDR3 nucleotides are TGCGCCAGCAGCCAAGGTCCTCGGACTAGCGGGAGAGGGAATGAGCAGTTCTTC. Amino acid sequence: CASSQGPRTSGRGNEQFF.

J is TRBJ2-1 and V is TRBV7-2; 7 nucleotides align to TRBD2. The CDR3 is 15 amino acids. Germline CDR1 is SGHTA and CDR2 is FQGNSA. V shed 6 bases, J shed 4 bases, and the junction held 9 bases outside the gene matches. CDR3 bases: TGTGCCAGCAGGGCAGGCGGGAGCGGTTACAATGAGCAGTTCTTC. As protein: CASRAGGSGYNEQFF.

This chain joins TRBV5-4 and TRBJ2-3; 12 nucleotides agree with TRBD2. Germline V gene data show CDR1 as SGHNT and CDR2 as YYREEE (reference sequence). With 5 bases clipped from V and 0 bases from J, the junction kept 7 bases outside the gene matches. CDR3 length: 17 amino acids. CDR3 DNA sequence: TGTGCCAGCAGAAGACTAGCGGGGGAGGGTAGCACAGATACGCAGTATTTT. It codes for CASRRLAGEGSTDTQYF.

V gene TRBV6-5 combines with J gene TRBJ2-3; D may be TRBD2 (6 bases). Germline CDR1 MNHEY, CDR2 SVGAGI. Deletions cut 6 bases from V and 0 bases from J, with 10 bases between. This CDR3 contains 14 residues. The CDR3 protein is CASSGSGSTDTQYF. CDR3 nucleotide sequence: TGTGCCAGCAGCGGTAGCGGAAGCACAGATACGCAGTATTTT.

The table lists this clone with a few counts. The V call is TRBV9, the J call TRBJ2-3; the match to TRBD2 covers 10 bases. V lost 3 bases, J lost 4 bases, and 8 bases stayed unmatched. Germline V CDR1 and CDR2: SGDLS, YYNGEE. The CDR3 spans 16 residues. CDR3 DNA sequence: TGTGCCAGCAGCGGCCCAGCGGGAGGGCCCTCAGATACGCAGTATTTT. As protein: CASSGPAGGPSDTQYF.

This clone was detected once. V gene TRBV28 combines with J gene TRBJ1-6, with D perhaps matching TRBD1 (6 bases). Germline CDR1 MDHEN, CDR2 SYDVKM. The CDR3 extends over 14 amino acids. Trimming took 10 bases from V and 5 from J, leaving 15 bases between them. CDR3 DNA sequence: TGTGCCACAAACTGGGACACTAATAATTCACCCCTCCACTTT. Protein: CATNWDTNNSPLHF.

This clone was counted between two and nine times. The chain recombines TRBV5-1 with TRBJ1-1, with a tentative D call TRBD1 (6 bases). This CDR3 spans 15 amino acids. V was pared by 4 bases and J by 4 bases, with 17 bases between. CDR1 and CDR2 from the germline V gene are SGHRS and YFSETQ. In DNA, the CDR3 is TGCGCCAGCAGCCTGGCGGGGGGACACACCACTGAAGCTTTCTTT. Translation: CASSLAGGHTTEAFF.

The chain is built from TRBV5-4 and TRBJ2-3; 8 nucleotides line up with TRBD2. Losses at the gene ends were 1 base for V and 5 bases for J; bases not matched to a gene: 9. The CDR3 runs 16 residues. Germline loops: CDR1 SGHNT, CDR2 YYREEE (reference sequence). The CDR3 sequence: CASSLRAGEVRDTQYF. The CDR3 DNA is TGTGCCAGCAGCTTGCGAGCGGGGGAGGTTAGAGATACGCAGTATTTT.

This chain connects TRBV7-2 to TRBJ1-4; D is undetermined. The CDR3 has 14 residues. Germline CDR1 is SGHTA and CDR2 is FQGNSA. V lost 2 bases, J lost 4 bases, and 8 bases lay in between. CDR3 sequence (DNA): TGTGCCAGCAGCTTATCCGGGATTAATGAAAAACTGTTTTTT. Encoded protein: CASSLSGINEKLFF.

The genes are TRBV10-3 and TRBJ2-7; D might be TRBD2 (6 bases). V was pared by 6 bases and J by 4 bases, with 19 bases between. Germline lookup yields CDR1 ENHRY and CDR2 SYGVKD. This CDR3 region has 15 residues. The CDR3 DNA reads TGTGCCATCAGCGACGGGACTCAAAATTATTACGAGCAGTACTTC. Its protein is CAISDGTQNYYEQYF.

The chain employs TRBV10-3 and TRBJ2-3; perhaps TRBD2 as D (6 bases). The germline V and J ends were trimmed by 6 bases and 4 bases, with 11 bases remaining between them. The CDR3 extends over 13 amino acids. CDR1 is ENHRY and CDR2 is SYGVKD in the germline V gene. In DNA, the CDR3 is TGTGCCATCAGAACGGGGGAGGCAGATACGCAGTATTTT. Translation gives CAIRTGEADTQYF.

This chain joins TRBV19 and TRBJ2-1; the D gene is possibly TRBD2 (6 bases). The CDR3 has 11 residues. Germline V CDR1 and CDR2: LNHDA, SQIVND (reference sequence). Deletions cut 6 bases from V and 9 bases from J, with 9 bases between. The CDR3 spells CASSGEAEQFF. CDR3 coding DNA: TGTGCCAGTAGCGGGGAGGCTGAGCAGTTCTTC.

J is TRBJ2-2 and V is TRBV5-1; D gene ambiguous. Trimming took 0 bases from V and 0 from J, leaving 9 bases between them. Germline lookup yields CDR1 SGHRS and CDR2 YFSETQ. The CDR3 sequence is 16 residues long. The CDR3 region has the DNA TGCGCCAGCAGCTTGGAGAGTCTGGCGAACACCGGGGAGCTGTTTTTT. This codes for CASSLESLANTGELFF. The complete variable domain, with remaining parts taken from reference TRBV5-1 and TRBJ2-2, reads KAGVTQTPRYLIKTRGQQVTLSCSPISGHRSVSWYQQTPGQGLQFLFEYFSETQRNKGNFPGRFSGRQFSNSRSEMNVSTLELGDSALYLCASSLESLANTGELFFGEGSRLTVL.

The chain couples TRBV6-6 to TRBJ2-2, with TRBD1 matching 7 bases. Germline values: CDR1 MNHNY, CDR2 SVGAGI (reference sequence). The CDR3 covers 13 residues. J lost 1 base, V lost 9 bases, and 2 bases had no gene match. The CDR3 sequence: CASNRGNTGELFF. The CDR3 nucleotides read TGTGCCAGTAACAGGGGGAACACCGGGGAGCTGTTTTTT.

This clone was detected once. The CDR3 loop is CASSSPGMGTQYF. CDR3 bases: TGTGCCAGCAGCTCCCCAGGGATGGGGACCCAGTACTTC. The rearrangement uses TRBV7-6 and TRBJ2-5; D possibly corresponds to TRBD1 (5 bases). The CDR3 spans 13 residues. CDR1 is SGHVS and CDR2 is FNYEAQ in the germline V gene. V shed 4 bases and J shed 7 bases, with 13 bases lying between them.

This clone appeared once. The J gene is TRBJ2-3, the V gene TRBV14; no reliable D call. The CDR3 spans 14 residues. Trimming took off 2 bases at V and 2 bases at J, with 8 bases between the two ends. Germline CDR1 and CDR2: SGHDN and FVKESK. In DNA form, the CDR3 reads TGTGCCAGCAGCCAAAATGGGCTCACAGATACGCAGTATTTT. Protein: CASSQNGLTDTQYF.

The chain combines TRBV27 with TRBJ2-2, with 7 nucleotides matching TRBD1. CDR1 is MNHEY, CDR2 SMNVEV, per germline (reference sequence). The J segment lost 8 bases and the V segment lost 3 bases, leaving 0 bases of the junction unmatched. This CDR3 has 12 amino acids. The CDR3 DNA reads TGTGCCAGCAGTTTCAGGGGGGGGGAGCTGTTTTTT. This sequence encodes CASSFRGGELFF.

This clone was seen just once. This rearrangement joins TRBV6-2 or TRBV6-3 to TRBJ2-5; weak D call: TRBD1 (6 bases). Trimming stripped 6 bases from V and 4 bases from J, with 15 bases between. Germline CDR1 and CDR2: MNHEY and SVGEGT. CDR3 length: 14 residues. CDR3 region: CASSTGSGRETQYF. The CDR3, as DNA: TGTGCCAGCAGCACAGGGTCGGGAAGAGAGACCCAGTACTTC.

V gene TRBV20-1 combines with J gene TRBJ2-3; no definite D call. CDR1 is DFQATT, CDR2 SNEGSKA, per germline (reference sequence). CDR3 length: 12 residues. V lost 3 bases and J 4 bases, leaving 8 bases between the germline ends. The CDR3 here is CSASQVADTQYF. As DNA, the CDR3 is TGCAGTGCTAGTCAGGTCGCAGATACGCAGTATTTT.

CDR3 sequence reads: CASSIDRMNTEAFF. The CDR3 coding sequence is TGTGCCAGCAGCATCGACAGGATGAACACTGAAGCTTTCTTT. The genes are TRBV11-2 and TRBJ1-1, with a weak D call TRBD1 (6 bases). This CDR3 comprises 14 residues. The germline gives CDR1 SGHAT, CDR2 FQNNGV. Deletions cut 5 bases from V and 0 bases from J, with 10 bases between.

This chain connects TRBV28 to TRBJ2-5; 16 bases fit TRBD2. This CDR3 is built from 17 residues. Trimming took 6 bases from V and 4 from J; bases not matched to a gene: 8. Per germline, CDR1 MDHEN and CDR2 SYDVKM. This CDR3 reads CASSPGTSGGASETQYF. CDR3 nucleotide sequence: TGTGCCAGCAGCCCCGGGACTAGCGGGGGGGCGTCAGAGACCCAGTACTTC.

CDR3 nucleotides: TGCGCCAGCAGCGATCAGGGGAACTCCTACGAGCAGTACTTC. Translated: CASSDQGNSYEQYF. The J gene is TRBJ2-7, the V gene TRBV5-1; a weak D match, TRBD1 (6 bases). The CDR3 covers 14 residues. Germline V gives CDR1 SGHRS, CDR2 YFSETQ. V was pared by 4 bases and J by 0 bases, with 11 bases between.

This chain uses TRBV5-4 with TRBJ2-7, with 11 positions matching TRBD2. The germline CDR1 and CDR2 sequences are SGHNT and YYREEE (reference sequence). The CDR3 totals 16 residues. After removal of 4 bases from V and 0 bases from J, the junction contained 6 bases not matched to a gene. The DNA of the CDR3 is TGTGCCAGCAGCCTACTTACTAGCGGGAGCTCCTACGAGCAGTACTTC. This codes for CASSLLTSGSSYEQYF. Filled out from reference TRBV5-4 and TRBJ2-7, the complete variable domain reads ETGVTQSPTHLIKTRGQQVTLRCSSQSGHNTVSWYQQALGQGPQFIFQYYREEENGRGNFPPRFSGLQFPNYSSELNVNALELDDSALYLCASSLLTSGSSYEQYFGPGTRLTVT.

The chain joins TRBV25-1 to TRBJ2-2; D remains unclear. Trimming cost V 0 bases and J 1 base, with 12 bases left between them. Germline V lookup: CDR1 MGHDK, CDR2 SYGVNS. The CDR3 totals 17 residues. Written as DNA, the CDR3 is TGTGCCAGCAGTGAATATTCTCATTCGGGGAACACCGGGGAGCTGTTTTTT. Protein product: CASSEYSHSGNTGELFF.

The rearrangement uses TRBV28 and TRBJ2-5, with D perhaps matching TRBD1 (6 bases). The V and J ends lost 2 bases and 4 bases respectively, with 11 bases between them. From germline, CDR1 is MDHEN and CDR2 SYDVKM. The CDR3 loop spans 14 amino acids. The DNA for the CDR3 is TGTGCCAGCAGTTTAGGACCAGGGGCAGAGACCCAGTACTTC. It translates to CASSLGPGAETQYF.

The CDR3 here is CASSYVGGLVGYTF. The CDR3 bases are TGTGCCAGCAGTTACGTCGGCGGCCTGGTCGGCTACACCTTC. The chain couples TRBV6-2 or TRBV6-3 to TRBJ1-2; D unresolved. The CDR3 length is 14 residues. V lost 2 bases to trimming and J lost 8 bases, with 15 bases between them. The germline gives CDR1 MNHEY, CDR2 SVGEGT.

The CDR3 nucleotides read TGTGCCAGCAGTTTCCGAGACAGGTTACCCTACGAGCAGTACTTC. Amino acids: CASSFRDRLPYEQYF. This chain joins TRBV27 and TRBJ2-7; possibly TRBD1 for D (6 bases). V was clipped by 3 bases and J by 2 bases, with 14 bases between them. The CDR3 extends over 15 amino acids. Per germline, CDR1 MNHEY and CDR2 SMNVEV (reference sequence).

This clone has a single count. V gene TRBV6-2 or TRBV6-3 combines with J gene TRBJ1-1; TRBD1 aligns across 8 bases. V was pared by 2 bases and J by 3 bases, with 11 bases of the junction left unmatched. Germline loops: CDR1 MNHEY, CDR2 SVGEGT. The CDR3 extends over 17 amino acids. The CDR3 is CASSYGTGGAQHTEAFF. In DNA, the CDR3 is TGTGCCAGCAGTTACGGGACAGGAGGAGCCCAACACACTGAAGCTTTCTTT.

This clone was counted a single time. The chain is built from TRBV2 and TRBJ2-5; D is possibly TRBD2 (6 bases). The CDR3 length is 16 residues. Between the trimmed V and J ends, which lost 1 base and 5 bases, there was a span of 17 bases. CDR1 is SNHLY, CDR2 FYNNEI, per germline. CDR3 DNA sequence: TGTGCCAGCAGTGAAGGGCTAGCGAATTTTTCGGAGACCCAGTACTTC. Protein: CASSEGLANFSETQYF.

This clone was seen just once. This rearrangement joins TRBV13 to TRBJ2-7, with TRBD2 matching over 9 bases. This CDR3 contains 14 residues. Germline V gene lookup returns CDR1 PRHDT and CDR2 FYEKMQ (reference sequence). Trimming took 4 bases from V and 3 from J; bases not matched to a gene: 4. The CDR3 is CASSSLAGNYEQYF. The CDR3 DNA sequence: TGTGCCAGCAGCTCTCTAGCGGGGAACTACGAGCAGTACTTC.

V usage is TRBV7-2 and J usage is TRBJ2-2, with a possible D match to TRBD2 (6 bases). Germline V gene lookup returns CDR1 SGHTA and CDR2 FQGNSA. The length of the CDR3 is 14 residues. The V end lost 4 bases, the J end lost 8 bases, and 14 bases lay between the germline ends. DNA of the CDR3: TGTGCCAGCAGCTGGGGCGGTAGCGGAGGGGAGCTGTTTTTT. Translated, it gives CASSWGGSGGELFF.